Listed below are T cell receptor beta chains from one sample, sequenced in a study of tumor and adjacent non-tumor tissue in lung cancer. TCRdb itself ran the multiplex PCR reads through MiXCR, one entry per CDR3 protein. The table records 91,000 or so distinct CDR3 sequences, less than 80% of them present only once. Source material: lung tumor tissue. These receptors originate from a man aged 55 to 70 with non-small cell lung cancer. The CDR3 runs from the conserved cysteine through the conserved F or W. The D gene is left open where the match is weak. Clone size is shown for a subset of rows, as once, few, many or a class of expanded clone.

size	V	J	D	DNA	CDR3
.	TRBV11-1	TRBJ2-7	.	TGTGCCAGCAGCTTTCCCAGCGGCGCCTACGAACAGAACTTC	CASSFPSGAYEQNF
.	TRBV11-2	TRBJ1-4	.	TGTGCCAGCAGCTTAAGCAGGGGACCTAATGAAAAACTGTTTTTT	CASSLSRGPNEKLFF
.	TRBV5-1	TRBJ2-1	.	TGCGCCACCAGCCTCAACAGGAGGGTAGACAATGAGCAGTTCTTC	CATSLNRRVDNEQFF
.	TRBV5-1	TRBJ2-3	.	TGCGCCAGCACCTTGAATCGCCAGGGCACAGATACGCAGTATTTT	CASTLNRQGTDTQYF
.	TRBV12-3/TRBV12-4	TRBJ2-4	TRBD1	TGTGCCACCAGTCCACTCGGGACAGAGCAAGGCATTCAGTACTTC	CATSPLGTEQGIQYF
.	TRBV10-2	TRBJ2-3	TRBD2	TGCGTCAGTCCACTAGCGGGGGCCACGGATACGCAGTATTTT	CVSPLAGATDTQYF
.	TRBV20-1	TRBJ2-1	.	TGCAGTGCTAGAATGGTAGTGGGGGTGGTGGGCTATAATGAGCAGTTCTTC	CSARMVVGVVGYNEQFF
.	TRBV6-1	TRBJ1-1	TRBD1	TGTGCCAGCAGACACGGGACAGCCACCATCGTAACTGAAGCTTTCTTT	CASRHGTATIVTEAFF
.	TRBV5-4	TRBJ2-5	.	TGTGCCAACAGCTTAGTAGGGGCCCAAGAGACCCAGTACTTC	CANSLVGAQETQYF
.	TRBV11-3	TRBJ2-1	TRBD1	TGTGACAGCAGTCCGCGAGGGGACAGAGCCAATGAGCAGTTCTTC	CDSSPRGDRANEQFF
many	TRBV28	TRBJ1-2	TRBD1	TGTGCCAGCATATCAACGCCCCAACAGGGGGTATGGGGCTACACCTTC	CASISTPQQGVWGYTF
many	TRBV5-1	TRBJ2-3	TRBD2	TGCGCCAGCAGCTTTAGCGGGGTCACAGATACGCAGTATTTT	CASSFSGVTDTQYF